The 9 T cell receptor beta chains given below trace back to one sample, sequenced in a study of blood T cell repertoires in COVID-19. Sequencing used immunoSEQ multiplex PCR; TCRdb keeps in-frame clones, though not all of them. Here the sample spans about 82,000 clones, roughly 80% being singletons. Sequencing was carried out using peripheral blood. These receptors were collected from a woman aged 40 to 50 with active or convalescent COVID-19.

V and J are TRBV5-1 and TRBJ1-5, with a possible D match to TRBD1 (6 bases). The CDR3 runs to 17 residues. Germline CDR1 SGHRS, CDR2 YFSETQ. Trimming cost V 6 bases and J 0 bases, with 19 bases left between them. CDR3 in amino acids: CASTLSGGTNSNQPQHF. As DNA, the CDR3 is TGCGCCAGCACCCTCTCGGGGGGCACGAATAGCAATCAGCCCCAGCATTTT. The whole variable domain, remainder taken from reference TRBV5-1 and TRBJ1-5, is KAGVTQTPRYLIKTRGQQVTLSCSPISGHRSVSWYQQTPGQGLQFLFEYFSETQRNKGNFPGRFSGRQFSNSRSEMNVSTLELGDSALYLCASTLSGGTNSNQPQHFGDGTRLSIL.

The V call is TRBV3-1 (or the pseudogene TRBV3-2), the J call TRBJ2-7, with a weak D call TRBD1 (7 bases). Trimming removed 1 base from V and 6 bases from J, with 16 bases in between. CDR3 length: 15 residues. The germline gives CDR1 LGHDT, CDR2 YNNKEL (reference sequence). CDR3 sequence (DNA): TGTGCCAGCAGCCAAGTGGCAGGGGGGACCTCCGAGCAGTACTTC. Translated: CASSQVAGGTSEQYF.

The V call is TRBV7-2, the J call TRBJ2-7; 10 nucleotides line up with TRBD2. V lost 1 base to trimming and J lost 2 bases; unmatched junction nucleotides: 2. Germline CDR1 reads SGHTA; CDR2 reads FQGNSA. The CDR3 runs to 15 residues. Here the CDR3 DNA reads TGTGCCAGCAGCTTAGGACTAGCGGGTCCCTACGAGCAGTACTTC. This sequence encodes CASSLGLAGPYEQYF.

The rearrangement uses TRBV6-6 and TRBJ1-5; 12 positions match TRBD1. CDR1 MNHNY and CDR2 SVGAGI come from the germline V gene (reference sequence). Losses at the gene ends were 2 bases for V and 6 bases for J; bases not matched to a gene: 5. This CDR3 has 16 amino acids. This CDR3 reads CASSYAGTGGRQPQHF. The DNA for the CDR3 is TGTGCCAGCAGTTACGCCGGGACAGGGGGCCGTCAGCCCCAGCATTTT.

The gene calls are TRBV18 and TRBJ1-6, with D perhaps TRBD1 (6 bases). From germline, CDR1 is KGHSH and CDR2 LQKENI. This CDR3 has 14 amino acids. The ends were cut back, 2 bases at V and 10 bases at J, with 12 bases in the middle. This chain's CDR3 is CASSPGGGQSPLHF. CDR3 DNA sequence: TGTGCCAGCTCACCAGGGGGGGGGCAGTCACCCCTCCACTTT.

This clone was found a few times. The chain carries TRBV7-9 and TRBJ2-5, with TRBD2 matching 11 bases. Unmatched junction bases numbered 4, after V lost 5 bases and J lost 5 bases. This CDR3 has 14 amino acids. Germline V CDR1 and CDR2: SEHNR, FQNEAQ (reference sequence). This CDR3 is CASSAIAGGETQYF. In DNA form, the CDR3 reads TGTGCCAGCAGCGCGATAGCGGGGGGGGAGACCCAGTACTTC.

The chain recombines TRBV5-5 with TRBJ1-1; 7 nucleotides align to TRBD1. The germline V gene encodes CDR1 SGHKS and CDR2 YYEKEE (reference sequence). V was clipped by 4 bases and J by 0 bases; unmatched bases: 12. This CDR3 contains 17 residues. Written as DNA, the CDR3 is TGTGCCAGCAGCCTGGGAAGGGGGCAGGCTCTGAACACTGAAGCTTTCTTT. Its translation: CASSLGRGQALNTEAFF.

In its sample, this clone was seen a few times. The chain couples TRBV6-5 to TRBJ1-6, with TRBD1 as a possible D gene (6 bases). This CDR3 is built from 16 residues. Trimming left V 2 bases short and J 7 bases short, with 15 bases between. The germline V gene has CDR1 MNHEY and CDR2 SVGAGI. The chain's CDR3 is CASSYTPQGANSPLHF. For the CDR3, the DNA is TGTGCCAGCAGTTACACCCCACAGGGCGCCAATTCACCCCTCCACTTT.

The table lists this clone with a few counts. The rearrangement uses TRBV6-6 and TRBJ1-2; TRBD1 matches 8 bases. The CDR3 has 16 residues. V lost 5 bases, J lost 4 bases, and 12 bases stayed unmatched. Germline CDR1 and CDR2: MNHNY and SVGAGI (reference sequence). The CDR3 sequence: CASSKMNRGVSYGYTF. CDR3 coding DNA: TGTGCCAGCAGTAAGATGAACAGGGGGGTGAGCTATGGCTACACCTTC.